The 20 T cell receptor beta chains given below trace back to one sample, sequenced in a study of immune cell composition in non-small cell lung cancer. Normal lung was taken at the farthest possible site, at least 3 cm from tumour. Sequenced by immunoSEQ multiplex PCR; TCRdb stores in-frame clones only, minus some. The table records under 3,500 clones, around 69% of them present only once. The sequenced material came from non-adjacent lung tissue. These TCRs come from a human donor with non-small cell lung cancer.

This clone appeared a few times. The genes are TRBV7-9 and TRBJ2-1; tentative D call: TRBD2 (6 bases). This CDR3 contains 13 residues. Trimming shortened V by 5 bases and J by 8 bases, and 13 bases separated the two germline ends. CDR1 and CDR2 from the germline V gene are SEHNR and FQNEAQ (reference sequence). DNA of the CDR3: TGTGCCAGCAGCCCGGCGTGGGGGGATGAGCAGTTCTTC. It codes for CASSPAWGDEQFF.

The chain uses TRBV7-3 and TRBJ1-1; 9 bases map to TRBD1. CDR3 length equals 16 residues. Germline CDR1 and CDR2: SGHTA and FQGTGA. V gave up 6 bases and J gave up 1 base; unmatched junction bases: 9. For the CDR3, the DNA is TGTGCCAGCAGTTTTAGTACAGGGGGCACGAACACTGAAGCTTTCTTT. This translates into CASSFSTGGTNTEAFF.

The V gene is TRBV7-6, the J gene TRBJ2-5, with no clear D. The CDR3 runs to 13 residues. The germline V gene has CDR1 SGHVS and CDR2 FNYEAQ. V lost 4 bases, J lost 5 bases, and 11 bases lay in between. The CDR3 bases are TGTGCCAGCAGCTCCTGGCTCCGTGAGACCCAGTACTTC. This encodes CASSSWLRETQYF.

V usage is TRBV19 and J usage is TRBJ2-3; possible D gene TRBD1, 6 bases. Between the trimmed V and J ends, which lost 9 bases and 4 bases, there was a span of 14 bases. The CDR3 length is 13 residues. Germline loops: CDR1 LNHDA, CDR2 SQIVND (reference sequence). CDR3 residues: CASAGHRADTQYF. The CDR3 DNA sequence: TGTGCCAGCGCGGGCCACAGGGCAGATACGCAGTATTTT.

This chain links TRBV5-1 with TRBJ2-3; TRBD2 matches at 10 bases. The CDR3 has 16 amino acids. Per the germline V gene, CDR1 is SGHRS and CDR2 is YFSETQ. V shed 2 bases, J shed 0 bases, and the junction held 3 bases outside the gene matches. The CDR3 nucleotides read TGCGCCAGCAGCTTTAGCGGGGGGATTAGCACAGATACGCAGTATTTT. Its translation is CASSFSGGISTDTQYF.

The CDR3 here is CSVVSTGRKGEQYF. For the CDR3, the DNA is TGCAGCGTTGTTTCTACAGGCAGGAAAGGCGAGCAGTACTTC. The rearrangement links TRBV29-1 to TRBJ2-7, with D perhaps TRBD1 (5 bases). The CDR3 is 14 amino acids. The V end lost 4 bases, the J end lost 6 bases, and 19 bases lay between the germline ends. Germline values: CDR1 SQVTM, CDR2 ANQGSEA.

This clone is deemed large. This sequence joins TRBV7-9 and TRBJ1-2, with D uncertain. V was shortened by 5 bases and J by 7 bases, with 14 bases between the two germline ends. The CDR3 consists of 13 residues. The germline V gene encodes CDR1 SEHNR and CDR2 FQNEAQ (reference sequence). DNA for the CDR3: TGTGCCAGCAGCCCTAAGACGCCAGGTGGCTACACCTTC. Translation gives CASSPKTPGGYTF.

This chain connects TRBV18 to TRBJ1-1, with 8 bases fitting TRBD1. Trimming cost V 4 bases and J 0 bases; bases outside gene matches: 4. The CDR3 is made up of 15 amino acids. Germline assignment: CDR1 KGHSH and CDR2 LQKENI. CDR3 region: CASSLQGELNTEAFF. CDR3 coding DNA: TGTGCCAGCTCACTACAGGGGGAGTTGAACACTGAAGCTTTCTTT.

CDR3 residues: CASSASGGAYNEQFF. In nucleotides, the CDR3 is TGTGCCAGCAGCGCTAGCGGGGGGGCCTACAATGAGCAGTTCTTC. The chain joins TRBV7-9 to TRBJ2-1; 12 positions agree with TRBD2. Germline-derived CDR1 and CDR2 are SEHNR and FQNEAQ (reference sequence). The CDR3 spans 15 residues. The junction had 1 base not matched to a gene; V was cut back by 5 bases and J by 2 bases.

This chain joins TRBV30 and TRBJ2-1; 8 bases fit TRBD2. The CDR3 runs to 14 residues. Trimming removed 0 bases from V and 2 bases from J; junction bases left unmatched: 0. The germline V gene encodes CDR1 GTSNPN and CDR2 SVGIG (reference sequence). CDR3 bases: TGTGCCTGGAGTGTCGGGGGGGCCTACAATGAGCAGTTCTTC. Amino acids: CAWSVGGAYNEQFF.

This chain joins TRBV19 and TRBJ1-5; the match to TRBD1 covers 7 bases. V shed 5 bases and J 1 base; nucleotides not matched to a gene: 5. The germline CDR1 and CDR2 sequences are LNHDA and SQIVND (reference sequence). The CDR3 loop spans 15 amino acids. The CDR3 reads CASSQSGGSNQPQHF. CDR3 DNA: TGTGCCAGTAGTCAGTCAGGGGGGAGCAATCAGCCCCAGCATTTT. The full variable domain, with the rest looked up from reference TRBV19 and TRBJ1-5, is DGGITQSPKYLFRKEGQNVTLSCEQNLNHDAMYWYRQDPGQGLRLIYYSQIVNDFQKGDIAEGYSVSREKKESFPLTVTSAQKNPTAFYLCASSQSGGSNQPQHFGDGTRLSIL.

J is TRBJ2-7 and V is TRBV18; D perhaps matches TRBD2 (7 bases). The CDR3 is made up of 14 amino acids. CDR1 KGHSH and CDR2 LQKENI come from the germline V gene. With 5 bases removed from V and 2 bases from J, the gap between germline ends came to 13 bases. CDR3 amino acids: CASSGAGTTYEQYF. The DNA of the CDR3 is TGTGCCAGCTCAGGAGCGGGGACAACCTACGAGCAGTACTTC.

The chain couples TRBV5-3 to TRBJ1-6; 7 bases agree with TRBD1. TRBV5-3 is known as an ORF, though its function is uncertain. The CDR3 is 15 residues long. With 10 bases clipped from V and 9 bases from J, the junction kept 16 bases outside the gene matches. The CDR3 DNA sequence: TGTGCCGGGATAGGGGGCCCTGAGTTCTGTTCACCCCTCCACTTT. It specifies CAGIGGPEFCSPLHF.

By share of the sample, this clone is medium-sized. CDR3 residues: CASSLGTGGLQETQYF. CDR3 in DNA: TGTGCCAGCAGCTTAGGGACAGGCGGTTTACAAGAGACCCAGTACTTC. V usage is TRBV7-9 and J usage is TRBJ2-5; 7 nucleotides align to TRBD1. Germline loops: CDR1 SEHNR, CDR2 FQNEAQ (reference sequence). CDR3 length equals 16 residues. V trimming: 1 base; J trimming: 2 bases; junction bases outside the gene matches: 7. The full variable domain, its missing parts supplied by reference TRBV7-9 and TRBJ2-5, is DTGVSQNPRHKITKRGQNVTFRCDPISEHNRLYWYRQTLGQGPEFLTYFQNEAQLEKSRLLSDRFSAERPKGSFSTLEIQRTEQGDSAMYLCASSLGTGGLQETQYFGPGTRLLVL.

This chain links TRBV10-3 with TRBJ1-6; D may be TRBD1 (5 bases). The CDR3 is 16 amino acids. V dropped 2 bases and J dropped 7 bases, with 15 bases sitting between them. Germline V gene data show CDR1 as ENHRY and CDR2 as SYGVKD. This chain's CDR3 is CAISEGHPLGNSPLHF. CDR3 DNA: TGTGCCATCAGTGAGGGACACCCCCTTGGGAATTCACCCCTCCACTTT.

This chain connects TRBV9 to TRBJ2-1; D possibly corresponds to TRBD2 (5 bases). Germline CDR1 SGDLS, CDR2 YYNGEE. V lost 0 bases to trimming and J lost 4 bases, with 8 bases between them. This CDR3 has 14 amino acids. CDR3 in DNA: TGTGCCAGCAGCGTAGAAGGGAGATACAATGAGCAGTTCTTC. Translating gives CASSVEGRYNEQFF.

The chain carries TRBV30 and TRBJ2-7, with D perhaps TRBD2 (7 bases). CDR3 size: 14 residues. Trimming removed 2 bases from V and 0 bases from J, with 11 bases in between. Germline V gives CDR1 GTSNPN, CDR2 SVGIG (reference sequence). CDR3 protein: CAWSRGGSSYEQYF. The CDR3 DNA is TGTGCCTGGAGTAGGGGGGGTAGCTCCTACGAGCAGTACTTC.

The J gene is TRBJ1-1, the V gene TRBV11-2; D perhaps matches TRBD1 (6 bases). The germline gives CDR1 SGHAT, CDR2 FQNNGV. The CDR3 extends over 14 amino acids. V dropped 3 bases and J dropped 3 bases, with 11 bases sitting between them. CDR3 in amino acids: CASSFQGPDTEAFF. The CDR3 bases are TGTGCCAGCAGCTTCCAGGGGCCTGACACTGAAGCTTTCTTT.

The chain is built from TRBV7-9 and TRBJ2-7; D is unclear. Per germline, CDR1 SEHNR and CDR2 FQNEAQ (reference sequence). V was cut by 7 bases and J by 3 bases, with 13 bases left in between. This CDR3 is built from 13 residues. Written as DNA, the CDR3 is TGTGCCAGCACCTATCTACGAGTCTACGAGCAGTACTTC. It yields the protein CASTYLRVYEQYF.

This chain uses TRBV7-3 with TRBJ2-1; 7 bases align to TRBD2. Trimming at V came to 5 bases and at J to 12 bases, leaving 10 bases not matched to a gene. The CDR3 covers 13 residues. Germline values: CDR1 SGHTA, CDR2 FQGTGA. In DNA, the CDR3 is TGTGCCAGCAGCACAAGCCCGGGGGGAGGGCAGTTCTTC. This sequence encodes CASSTSPGGGQFF.